The TCR beta chain under discussion was sequenced for a study of blood T cell repertoires in COVID-19. Sequencing used immunoSEQ multiplex PCR; TCRdb keeps in-frame clones, though not all of them. The data show approximately 260,000 clones, approximately 90% seen once. V gave up 6 bases and J gave up 2 bases, with 13 bases separating them. CDR1 is SNHLY and CDR2 is FYNNEI in the germline V gene. The CDR3 has 15 amino acids. This sequence was found in a woman aged 40-49 years with acute or convalescent COVID-19. The V and J genes are TRBV2 and TRBJ2-2, with D maybe TRBD2 (7 bases). The sequenced material came from peripheral blood. The CDR3 DNA sequence: TGTGCCAGCAGCAAAGGGGGGGCTAACACCGGGGAGCTGTTTTTT. Protein product: CASSKGGANTGELFF.